Sequencing of this T cell receptor beta chain was carried out in a study of blood T cell repertoires in COVID-19. Looking at the study overall: The United States, Italy and Spain supplied acute and convalescent COVID-19 samples.

In the original workflow: Amplification of reference gene primers provided the estimated nucleated cell counts. Using immunoSEQ multiplex PCR, the repertoire was profiled, and TCRdb retains in-frame clones only, with some absent. V and J calls and clone size are given by that table; D and trimming were obtained from the DNA. The sample lists 300,000 or so clones, around 83% occurring once. In germline, CDR1 is KGHDR, CDR2 SFDVKD. With 0 bases removed from V and 8 bases from J, the gap between germline ends came to 3 bases. The CDR3 sequence is 12 residues long. The source material was peripheral blood. The clonotype was recovered from a woman between 45 and 60 years old with acute or convalescent COVID-19. This chain uses TRBV24-1 with TRBJ2-2; no clear D. DNA for the CDR3: TGTGCCACCAGTGATTTGGCGGGGGAGCTGTTTTTT. Protein product: CATSDLAGELFF.